The text below deals with one T cell receptor (beta chain). No antigen is known for it. Per-base quality was not reported, and no clone a single base away is much larger than it. The data originate from a study of cytomegalovirus exposure and HLA in healthy donors (dated by TCRdb to the late 2010s). Regarding the research as a whole: An earlier analysis of roughly 500 of the donors reported around 280 Gb of sequence data and about 120 million unique TCR beta sequences obtained from some 170 million T cells. Roughly 300 gigabases of sequencing data and 70 million to 95 million unique TCR sequences made up an early release that covered 500 to 650 HLA-typed donors. Among the roughly 390 genotyped donors, more than 70% belonged to the genetic ancestry cluster associated with self-reported Caucasian donors. The aim of the study was to test whether cataloging public T cell receptors could identify signatures of past pathogen exposure. Using immunosequencing, the study profiled T cell repertoires from approximately 700 subjects and related those repertoires to cytomegalovirus serostatus. Along with the approximately 650-subject first cohort, a separate validation cohort of over a hundred different subjects was used. To predict cytomegalovirus infection status, the study combined high-throughput TCR immunosequencing, statistical association of individual TCRs with disease status, and machine learning. To study patterns of TCR occurrence, a later analysis re-analyzed previously published TCR beta repertoires from 650 to 750 donors and added high-resolution HLA genotyping. The later analysis used no new phenotypic data to find candidate immune exposures, relying instead on TCR beta sequences and their occurrence across donors. In an earlier analysis of 500 to 650 of the donors, high-throughput TCR beta sequencing was used to judge whether each TCR beta V gene segment behaved as functional or pseudogenic. Donor age, sex, ethnicity and CMV serostatus were compiled alongside the repertoire data. Genome-wide SNP genotypes for about 60% of the roughly 700 donors were used in a later genetic analysis, which treated that subset as a discovery cohort. All discovery cohort repertoires had been generated on a single sequencing platform. Both class I and class II loci were covered by HLA typing, at four-digit resolution. The number of typed donors differed by locus: about 629-630 for A, B, C, DRB1 and DQB1; 500 to 550 for DQA1; some 590 for DPA1; and some 470 for DPB1. Roughly 5 DR-DQ haplotypes were handled as single units for association and clustering, since linkage in the cohort was strong. Across 300 to 400 genotyped donors of the cohort, an average of about 220,000 unique TCR beta nucleotide sequences per donor were sequenced, and 15% to 20% of those sequences were non-productive. The paper's findings and limits, for the study overall: At a false discovery rate of 0.05, a later analysis linked 16,000 or so TCR beta sequences to specific HLA alleles. In an earlier analysis of fewer than 750 of the donors, most TCR beta V segments were observed in productive rearrangements about 90% or about 30% of the time, broadly matching IMGT annotations. Cytomegalovirus status was reported to be diagnosed by the classifier with high specificity and sensitivity in both the original and validation cohorts. A further reported finding was that TCR beta sequences accurately predicted the HLA-A and HLA-B alleles for most subjects in the first cohort. For the cohort, immune exposure information was limited to CMV serostatus. A few of the identified cytomegalovirus-associated TCR beta chains were confirmed in vitro to be specific for cytomegalovirus antigens. A later analysis found that most CMV-associated TCR beta chains appeared HLA-restricted, with HLA associations seemingly driven largely by CMV exposure. According to a later analysis, TCR association rates differed among HLA loci, with DRB1 alleles showing the most associated TCRs and HLA-C alleles showing the fewest. In a later genetic analysis, a missense DCLRE1C variant was associated with V-gene and J-gene trimming of TCR beta chains, and the association was replicated in an independent cohort. When HLA alleles, especially DR and DQ, strongly co-occurred, attributing TCR associations to individual alleles was difficult. The study gave a list of around 170 TCR beta chains associated with cytomegalovirus. The cohort was sequenced for TCR beta chains only, and without alpha or paired-chain data the features that could be detected were limited. Several of the top co-occurrence clusters appeared to be linked to parvovirus B19, influenza, CMV and Epstein-Barr virus, according to a later analysis. Because counts were too low, roughly 16 rarely observed V segments, including chromosome 9 orphons, were left out of the earlier analysis of several hundred of the donors. It was suggested by the authors that the approach could potentially be generalized to other disease states and immunological phenotypes. While some public TCRs were present in many individuals, most TCR sequences turned up only very rarely across donors. In a later analysis, HLA-associated TCR beta chains were found to be more clonally expanded and to have lower generation probabilities than equally common non-associated chains. Compared with the approximately 600-donor mean, donors in an Asian-associated ancestry cluster had fewer N-insertions in productive TCRs, according to a later genetic analysis. Some IMGT-functional V segments, including TRBV6-2 and TRBV6-3, could not be told apart with the 87-base-pair reads, so those segments were excluded. Correlated functional status among segregating V segments might reflect linkage disequilibrium, but an unknown experimental factor could not be ruled out. Roughly uniform sequencing depth across donors was assumed in presence/absence analyses, although this assumption may not hold. Because some donors lacked HLA typing at each locus, the association tests relied only on the typed subset. A cluster of highly shared sequence variants was judged likely to represent a technical artifact of the sequencing pipeline.

The cohort consisted of 600 to 750 healthy bone marrow donors. All cohort members were sampled while nominally healthy, although unrecorded immune exposures were likely present. The donor tested CMV seronegative, placing the donor among the 350 or so seronegative members of the cohort. A peripheral blood sample was collected from each donor, and TCR beta sequencing was performed on peripheral blood mononuclear cells. Genomic DNA extraction from the blood cell samples was performed with the Qiagen DNeasy Blood Extraction Kit. V is reduced by 1 base and J by 0 bases, leaving a spacing of 18 bases between them. According to the germline V gene, CDR1 reads SNHLY and CDR2 reads FYNNEI. The CDR3 runs 18 residues from the cysteine to the phenylalanine. Here the CDR3 DNA is all that survives: 54 bases in frame from base 1. Receptors were amplified or captured by the immunoSEQ multiplex PCR assay. For the multiplex PCR, a mixture combining 60 forward primers for TCR Vbeta segments and 13 reverse primers for TCR Jbeta segments was used. The CDR3 region of rearranged TCR beta genes was amplified from genomic DNA by a multiplex PCR assay. On the Illumina HiSeq System, the amplified TCR beta libraries were sequenced as 87-base-pair reads. The authors processed their data as follows. A later analysis tallied tens of millions of unique TCR beta chains across the 650 to 750 repertoires, and approximately 11 million of those chains were shared by two or more donors. A nearest-neighbor algorithm error-corrected the raw reads and collapsed the reads into unique sequences, merging closely related sequences to remove PCR and sequencing errors. To assign V, D and J gene segments, CDR3 sequences were aligned to IMGT reference sequences. For a sequence to be retained, a match of at least six nucleotides to both a V gene segment and a J gene segment was required. Rearrangements were classified as productive when the CDR3 lacked stop codons and remained in frame with V and J, and all other rearrangements were classified as non-productive. Following IMGT convention, CDR3 was defined as the stretch from the second conserved V-encoded cysteine up to the conserved J-encoded phenylalanine. The earlier analysis of 500 to 750 of the donors excluded any sequence lacking an unambiguous match to a single V gene segment. In an earlier analysis of about 590 of the donors, a V segment was called functional when productive rearrangements were above 56.7%, and segregating when the standard deviation between donors exceeded 5%. A statistical classification framework was built for diagnosing cytomegalovirus status from the catalog of TCR beta chain sequences. In a later analysis, TCR nucleotide sequences were compared against IMGT/GENE-DB human TR gene sequences so that V and J genes could be assigned. The TCRdist pipeline was used in a later analysis to assign CDR3 sequences and most-parsimonious VDJ recombination scenarios. A later analysis defined each TCR beta chain by its CDR3 amino acid sequence plus V-gene family, and excluded reads lacking a unique V-gene family. As a way to deal with suspected cross-contamination and a sequencing artifact, a later analysis dropped hundreds of nucleotide sequences that were highly shared and had low generation probability. In a later analysis, a clonal expansion index was calculated for each public chain from normalized within-repertoire ranks of inferred template counts. In a later analysis, generation probabilities were computed using a VDJ recombination model fitted to out-of-frame rearrangements, and the results were checked against IGoR. In a later analysis, hypergeometric tests were used to score TCR-TCR, TCR-HLA and TCR-CMV co-occurrence, with a repertoire-size bias correction applied to TCR pairs. A later analysis estimated false discovery rates by permuting HLA or CMV assignments 20 times. In a later analysis, co-occurring TCRs were grouped using DBSCAN, and TCRdist sequence similarity was added for clustering within HLA-allele-positive subsets. Repertoires with fewer than 30,000 or more than 120,000 public chains, plus five repertoires with anomalous nucleotide sharing, were excluded from co-occurrence clustering. Drawn from immuneACCESS, this table holds only the in-frame rearrangements with V and J called that TCRdb kept. Clones are partly lost; checked studies trace under half to an unresolved V gene and leave the rest unexplained. The V and J calls and the clone size are those of that table, but D and trimming were determined from the DNA. The table for this sample lists about 140,000 clones; 80% of them were counted only once. The ten largest account for approximately 2.1% of the sample.

Sequenced sample: PBMCs. This receptor chain uses TRBV2 and TRBJ2-5; the D gene is possibly TRBD2, with 6 bases matching. The sequence came from a man aged 25-45 years in good health and CMV-seronegative. This receptor has the CDR3 CASSEDPANSGDQETQYF. The DNA is as follows: TGTGCCAGCAGTGAAGACCCCGCAAATAGCGGAGACCAAGAGACCCAGTACTTC.